Listed below are T cell receptor beta chains from one sample, sequenced in a study of control samples from healthy donors and cancer patients. The assay was immunoSEQ multiplex PCR, and TCRdb's table has in-frame clones only and misses some. Among roughly 190,000 clones listed, roughly nine tenths were seen once. The sample consisted of blood. The origin of the receptors is a man aged 25-45 years in good health. Both conserved end residues are part of each CDR3. The D gene is left open where the match is weak. Rows may omit the clone size; those that give it use once, few, many or a size class.

D: NA
J: TRBJ1-5
V: TRBV27
size: NA
DNA: TGTGCCAGCAGTCCCGGGCCGGGGGGCAATCAGCCCCAGCATTTT
CDR3: CASSPGPGGNQPQHF

D: NA
J: TRBJ1-5
V: TRBV12-3/TRBV12-4
size: NA
DNA: TGTGCCAGCAGTTTATCGGACGGGCAGCCCCAGCATTTT
CDR3: CASSLSDGQPQHF

D: NA
J: TRBJ2-6
V: TRBV12-5
size: NA
DNA: TGTGCTAGTGGTTTGGGCGGGGGCGGGGGGGCCAACGTCCTGACTTTC
CDR3: CASGLGGGGGANVLTF

D: NA
J: TRBJ1-5
V: TRBV19
size: NA
DNA: TGTGCCAGTAACCGTCAGCCCCAGCATTTT
CDR3: CASNRQPQHF

D: NA
J: TRBJ2-4
V: TRBV14
size: NA
DNA: TGTGCCAGCAGCCAAGTTCAGGGCCCTACTCAGTACTTC
CDR3: CASSQVQGPTQYF

D: NA
J: TRBJ1-1
V: TRBV2
size: NA
DNA: TGTGCCAGCAGTGAATCTGCTTCCCTTCAAGCTTTCTTT
CDR3: CASSESASLQAFF

D: TRBD2
J: TRBJ2-2
V: TRBV10-3
size: NA
DNA: TGTGCCATCAGTGAAGGAAGCGGGGGGCCCTCCCGGGAGCTGTTTTTT
CDR3: CAISEGSGGPSRELFF

D: NA
J: TRBJ2-4
V: TRBV24-1
size: NA
DNA: TGTGCCACCAGTGATTTATGGCTAACAGGGAACCAAAACATTCAGTACTTC
CDR3: CATSDLWLTGNQNIQYF

D: NA
J: TRBJ2-7
V: TRBV7-8
size: NA
DNA: TGTGCCAGCAGCTTACCCCCCGGGACTTTGAACTACGAGCAGTACTTC
CDR3: CASSLPPGTLNYEQYF

D: NA
J: TRBJ2-7
V: TRBV27
size: NA
DNA: TGTGCCAGCAGTTTTCAGGGCTATAGCTCCTACGAGCAGTACTTC
CDR3: CASSFQGYSSYEQYF

D: NA
J: TRBJ1-6
V: TRBV6-1
size: NA
DNA: TGTGCCAGCAGTGAATCATCAGGGGCTAATTCACCCCTCCACTTT
CDR3: CASSESSGANSPLHF

D: TRBD1
J: TRBJ1-2
V: TRBV5-1
size: NA
DNA: TGCGCCAGCAGCGGCGGACAGGGCCCCTATGGCTACACCTTC
CDR3: CASSGGQGPYGYTF

D: TRBD1
J: TRBJ1-2
V: TRBV6-5
size: NA
DNA: TGTGCCAGCTGGGGACAGGTGGCGACTAACTATGGCTACACCTTC
CDR3: CASWGQVATNYGYTF

D: NA
J: TRBJ1-1
V: TRBV7-3
size: once
DNA: TGTGCCAGCAGCCCCGGGGCTCGGAGGATCACTGAAGCTTTCTTT
CDR3: CASSPGARRITEAFF

D: NA
J: TRBJ2-1
V: TRBV6-5
size: NA
DNA: TGTGCCAGCTCTCGGTCGGTGGGTGTACGTGAGCAGTTCTTC
CDR3: CASSRSVGVREQFF

D: TRBD1
J: TRBJ1-5
V: TRBV30
size: NA
DNA: TGTGCCTGGAGTGAGCGGGACAGGGGAGTTTGGAGCAATCAGCCCCAGCATTTT
CDR3: CAWSERDRGVWSNQPQHF

D: NA
J: TRBJ1-1
V: TRBV5-6
size: NA
DNA: TGTGCCAGCAGCCCGGAACGGGGATCCACTGAAGCTTTCTTT
CDR3: CASSPERGSTEAFF

D: NA
J: TRBJ2-3
V: TRBV20-1
size: NA
DNA: TGCAGTGCTAGTAACAGAATAATTAGCACAGATACGCAGTATTTT
CDR3: CSASNRIISTDTQYF

D: NA
J: TRBJ2-3
V: TRBV24-1
size: NA
DNA: TGTGCCACCAGTGACCCCGCTAGAGGGGATACGCAGTATTTT
CDR3: CATSDPARGDTQYF

D: TRBD2
J: TRBJ2-7
V: TRBV11-3
size: NA
DNA: TGTGCCAGCAGCCCCGGGATTGGGGGGGGACGCGGCGAGCAGTACTTC
CDR3: CASSPGIGGGRGEQYF

D: NA
J: TRBJ1-2
V: TRBV2
size: NA
DNA: TGTGCCAGCAGGGGGACACGATCTAACTATGGCTACACCTTC
CDR3: CASRGTRSNYGYTF

D: TRBD1
J: TRBJ1-1
V: TRBV7-2
size: NA
DNA: TGTGCCAGCAGCCCATGGGACAGCAACACTGAAGCTTTCTTT
CDR3: CASSPWDSNTEAFF

D: NA
J: TRBJ1-1
V: TRBV6-1
size: NA
DNA: TGTGCCAGCAGTGAAGCTTACAGATACACTGAAGCTTTCTTT
CDR3: CASSEAYRYTEAFF

D: TRBD2
J: TRBJ2-3
V: TRBV30
size: once
DNA: TGTGCCTGGAGCGCCGGGACTAGCTCCACAGATACGCAGTATTTT
CDR3: CAWSAGTSSTDTQYF

D: TRBD1
J: TRBJ1-5
V: TRBV24-1
size: NA
DNA: TGTGCCATCAGTCAGGGGGACCAGCCCCAGCATTTT
CDR3: CAISQGDQPQHF

D: NA
J: TRBJ1-2
V: TRBV11-2
size: NA
DNA: TGTGCCAGCAGCACCCAGAACTATGGCTACACCTTC
CDR3: CASSTQNYGYTF

D: TRBD1
J: TRBJ2-7
V: TRBV6-2/TRBV6-3
size: NA
DNA: TGTGCCAGCAGTTATTCAGGGGGCGACCCTTACGAGCAGTACTTC
CDR3: CASSYSGGDPYEQYF

D: TRBD1
J: TRBJ1-3
V: TRBV9
size: few
DNA: TGTGCCAGCAGCGGACAGGGGGTTGGAAACACCATATATTTT
CDR3: CASSGQGVGNTIYF

D: TRBD1
J: TRBJ2-7
V: TRBV6-5
size: NA
DNA: TGTGCCAGCAGCTTAGGGGACAGGGGGTTATACGAGCAGTACTTC
CDR3: CASSLGDRGLYEQYF

D: NA
J: TRBJ2-6
V: TRBV9
size: NA
DNA: TGTGCCAGCAGCGTTAGTCTTGGGGCCAACGTCCTGACTTTC
CDR3: CASSVSLGANVLTF

D: NA
J: TRBJ1-5
V: TRBV28
size: NA
DNA: TGTGCCAGCAGTTTAGGGGGGGGCAATCAGCCCCAGCATTTT
CDR3: CASSLGGGNQPQHF

D: NA
J: TRBJ1-3
V: TRBV10-2
size: NA
DNA: TGCGCCAGCACCCTCGACCGAGCGACTGGAAACACCATATATTTT
CDR3: CASTLDRATGNTIYF

D: NA
J: TRBJ2-2
V: TRBV6-5
size: NA
DNA: TGTGCCAGCAGTTACACGGGGACCAAAGGGACCGGGGAGCTGTTTTTT
CDR3: CASSYTGTKGTGELFF

D: NA
J: TRBJ1-6
V: TRBV11-2
size: NA
DNA: TGTGCCAGCAGCTTAGGGGGCAGGGCGAGCACCTATAATTCACCCCTCCACTTT
CDR3: CASSLGGRASTYNSPLHF

D: NA
J: TRBJ1-2
V: TRBV2
size: NA
DNA: TGTGCCAGCAGACCCCGGGGGGGGGCCACCGGCTACACCTTC
CDR3: CASRPRGGATGYTF

D: TRBD2
J: TRBJ2-3
V: TRBV18
size: NA
DNA: TGTGCCAGCTCACCACAGCTAGCGGGAACTAGCACAGATACGCAGTATTTT
CDR3: CASSPQLAGTSTDTQYF

D: TRBD1
J: TRBJ1-5
V: TRBV19
size: NA
DNA: TGTGCCAGTAGTATCGGACAGGGTCTATATCAGCCCCAGCATTTT
CDR3: CASSIGQGLYQPQHF

D: NA
J: TRBJ1-3
V: TRBV19
size: NA
DNA: TGTGCCAGTAGGTCAGCGAGTCAGAACTCTGGAAACACCATATATTTT
CDR3: CASRSASQNSGNTIYF

D: NA
J: TRBJ2-7
V: TRBV6-5
size: NA
DNA: TGTGCCAGCAGTTGGGGGGGACAAACCTACGAGCAGTACTTC
CDR3: CASSWGGQTYEQYF

D: NA
J: TRBJ2-7
V: TRBV6-5
size: NA
DNA: TGTGCCAGCAGCCTGAACGGCTACGAGCAGTACTTC
CDR3: CASSLNGYEQYF

D: NA
J: TRBJ1-2
V: TRBV10-3
size: few
DNA: TGTGCCATCACGGGCACGCTTAACTATGGCTACACCTTC
CDR3: CAITGTLNYGYTF

D: TRBD2
J: TRBJ2-1
V: TRBV2
size: NA
DNA: TGTGCCAGCAGCGAGTTAGCGGGGGAATTAAGTGAGCAGTTCTTC
CDR3: CASSELAGELSEQFF

D: NA
J: TRBJ1-6
V: TRBV27
size: NA
DNA: TGTGCCAGCAGCCTAAAGCCGGGGCGAAATTCACCCCTCCACTTT
CDR3: CASSLKPGRNSPLHF

D: TRBD2
J: TRBJ2-7
V: TRBV2
size: NA
DNA: TGTGCCAGCAGTCCTGCAGCGGGGGCGTACGAGCAGTACTTC
CDR3: CASSPAAGAYEQYF

D: NA
J: TRBJ1-3
V: TRBV18
size: NA
DNA: TGTGCCAGCTCACCAGGGCTGGGCTCTGGAAACACCATATATTTT
CDR3: CASSPGLGSGNTIYF

D: NA
J: TRBJ2-5
V: TRBV15
size: NA
DNA: TGTGCCACCAGCATCCCAGGGAATGTTCAAGAGACCCAGTACTTC
CDR3: CATSIPGNVQETQYF

D: NA
J: TRBJ2-7
V: TRBV30
size: once
DNA: TGTGCCTGGAGTGCGATCAGGGGCTTCCACGAGCAGTACTTC
CDR3: CAWSAIRGFHEQYF

D: TRBD2
J: TRBJ2-3
V: TRBV9
size: NA
DNA: TGTGCCAGCAGCGCGACCGGGGAGGGGTGGGGCACAGATACGCAGTATTTT
CDR3: CASSATGEGWGTDTQYF

D: NA
J: TRBJ2-1
V: TRBV28
size: NA
DNA: TGTGCCAGCAGATCCTCCTACAATGAGCAGTTCTTC
CDR3: CASRSSYNEQFF

D: NA
J: TRBJ2-7
V: TRBV7-9
size: NA
DNA: TGTGCCAGCAGCTTAGACCGGGACGCAAGCTCCTACGAGCAGTACTTC
CDR3: CASSLDRDASSYEQYF

D: NA
J: TRBJ1-5
V: TRBV21-1
size: NA
DNA: TGTGCCAGCAACCCGGACAGGGTTCAGCCCCAGCATTTT
CDR3: CASNPDRVQPQHF

D: NA
J: TRBJ1-1
V: TRBV13
size: once
DNA: TGTGCCAGCAGGCTGGGAGAGGGGAAAGCTTTCTTT
CDR3: CASRLGEGKAFF

D: NA
J: TRBJ1-2
V: TRBV6-6
size: NA
DNA: TGTGCCAGCAGTTACTCGACGGTAAACGGCTACACCTTC
CDR3: CASSYSTVNGYTF

D: NA
J: TRBJ1-6
V: TRBV11-2
size: NA
DNA: TGTGCCAGCAGCTTAGGACCACCCCTCCACTTT
CDR3: CASSLGPPLHF

D: NA
J: TRBJ2-2
V: TRBV19
size: NA
DNA: TGTGCCAGTAGATGGGTGACCGGGGAGCTGTTTTTT
CDR3: CASRWVTGELFF